Listed below are T cell receptor beta chains from one sample, sequenced in a study of blood T cell repertoires in COVID-19. Sequencing was performed with immunoSEQ multiplex PCR; in TCRdb, only in-frame clones are kept and a portion is missing. The sample includes 140,000 or so clones, roughly 82% seen only once; the top ten take 4.5% to 5.5%. Sequences were obtained from peripheral blood. The receptors were gathered from a human donor in a cohort sampled during active COVID-19. Both conserved end residues are part of each CDR3. Each record gives: clone size, D gene, J gene, V gene, CDR3 protein, CDR3 DNA. A D gene is named only where the DNA matches it firmly. Size values are once, few and many counts, or a class for expanded clones, and some rows have none.

size: .; D: .; J: TRBJ2-2; V: TRBV11-2; CDR3: CASSPIMRLNTGELFF; DNA: TGTGCCAGCAGCCCGATAATGAGACTAAACACCGGGGAGCTGTTTTTT
size: .; D: TRBD2; J: TRBJ2-2; V: TRBV5-4; CDR3: CASSFPGLAGGSNTGELFF; DNA: TGTGCCAGCAGCTTCCCGGGACTAGCGGGGGGATCGAACACCGGGGAGCTGTTTTTT
size: .; D: .; J: TRBJ1-6; V: TRBV2; CDR3: CASSVGSSYNSPLHF; DNA: TGTGCCAGCAGTGTAGGGAGCTCCTATAATTCACCCCTCCACTTT
size: .; D: TRBD1; J: TRBJ2-1; V: TRBV6-2/TRBV6-3; CDR3: CASSPSRGQGANEQFF; DNA: TGTGCCAGCAGCCCCTCCCGGGGACAGGGGGCTAATGAGCAGTTCTTC
size: .; D: .; J: TRBJ1-1; V: TRBV6-5; CDR3: CAYRQTGTEAFF; DNA: TGTGCGTATCGACAGACCGGCACTGAAGCTTTCTTT
size: many; D: TRBD2; J: TRBJ2-1; V: TRBV29-1; CDR3: CSVREGSNEQFF; DNA: TGCAGCGTCCGGGAGGGGAGCAATGAGCAGTTCTTC
size: .; D: TRBD2; J: TRBJ2-2; V: TRBV27; CDR3: CASRQTSGRAETGELFF; DNA: TGTGCCAGCAGACAGACTAGCGGGAGGGCCGAAACCGGGGAGCTGTTTTTT
size: .; D: TRBD1; J: TRBJ1-5; V: TRBV6-6; CDR3: CASRSTGVGNQPQHF; DNA: TGTGCCAGCAGATCTACAGGGGTCGGCAATCAGCCCCAGCATTTT
size: .; D: .; J: TRBJ1-5; V: TRBV5-1; CDR3: CASSAGGNQPQHF; DNA: TGCGCCAGCAGCGCAGGGGGCAATCAGCCCCAGCATTTT
size: .; D: .; J: TRBJ1-2; V: TRBV19; CDR3: CASTEQGANYGYTF; DNA: TGTGCCAGTACTGAACAGGGAGCTAACTATGGCTACACCTTC
size: .; D: .; J: TRBJ2-1; V: TRBV11-1; CDR3: CASSPSGQDYNEQFF; DNA: TGTGCCAGCAGCCCGAGTGGCCAGGACTACAATGAGCAGTTCTTC
size: .; D: TRBD1; J: TRBJ1-3; V: TRBV28; CDR3: CASSLGTGGQRNTIYF; DNA: TGTGCCAGCAGTCTAGGGACAGGGGGCCAACGAAACACCATATATTTT
size: .; D: .; J: TRBJ2-5; V: TRBV12-5; CDR3: CASGARENQETQYF; DNA: TGTGCTAGTGGTGCCCGGGAGAACCAAGAGACCCAGTACTTC
size: once; D: TRBD2; J: TRBJ2-1; V: TRBV2; CDR3: CASSGERELYNEQFF; DNA: TGTGCCAGCAGTGGGGAGCGGGAACTGTACAATGAGCAGTTCTTC
size: .; D: .; J: TRBJ1-1; V: TRBV30; CDR3: CAWSVYWNTEAFF; DNA: TGTGCCTGGAGTGTATACTGGAACACTGAAGCTTTCTTT
size: .; D: TRBD1; J: TRBJ2-7; V: TRBV28; CDR3: CASVRQGDYSYEQYF; DNA: TGTGCCAGCGTAAGACAGGGGGACTACTCCTACGAGCAGTACTTC
size: .; D: .; J: TRBJ2-2; V: TRBV5-8; CDR3: CASSFQGVGTGELFF; DNA: TGTGCCAGCAGCTTTCAGGGTGTGGGCACCGGGGAGCTGTTTTTT
size: .; D: .; J: TRBJ1-1; V: TRBV7-9; CDR3: CASSLGGAGAGTDDTEAFF; DNA: TGTGCCAGCAGCTTAGGGGGTGCGGGAGCTGGCACGGATGACACTGAAGCTTTCTTT
size: .; D: TRBD1; J: TRBJ1-2; V: TRBV28; CDR3: CASGSMDRAGYGYTF; DNA: TGTGCCAGCGGGTCTATGGACAGGGCAGGGTATGGCTACACCTTC
size: .; D: TRBD2; J: TRBJ2-3; V: TRBV2; CDR3: CASSGGSGRGTDTQYF; DNA: TGTGCCAGCAGTGGGGGTAGCGGGAGAGGGACAGATACGCAGTATTTT
size: .; D: TRBD1; J: TRBJ2-1; V: TRBV5-1; CDR3: CASSLTQGAGNNEQFF; DNA: TGCGCCAGCAGCTTAACTCAGGGGGCCGGCAACAATGAGCAGTTCTTC
size: once; D: .; J: TRBJ1-5; V: TRBV20-1; CDR3: CSASVDRSNQPQHF; DNA: TGCAGTGCTAGTGTGGACAGAAGCAATCAGCCCCAGCATTTT
size: .; D: .; J: TRBJ2-3; V: TRBV28; CDR3: CASSPPGDTQYF; DNA: TGTGCCAGCAGTCCCCCAGGGGATACGCAGTATTTT
size: .; D: .; J: TRBJ1-1; V: TRBV6-5; CDR3: CASSQRGEAFF; DNA: TGTGCCAGCAGTCAACGAGGTGAAGCTTTCTTT
size: .; D: .; J: TRBJ2-2; V: TRBV19; CDR3: CASSIARTANTGELFF; DNA: TGTGCCAGTAGTATAGCTAGGACAGCGAACACCGGGGAGCTGTTTTTT
size: .; D: TRBD1; J: TRBJ1-1; V: TRBV3-1/TRBV3-2; CDR3: CASSQPGGNAFF; DNA: TGTGCCAGCAGCCAGCCAGGGGGTAACGCTTTCTTT
size: .; D: TRBD1; J: TRBJ1-2; V: TRBV6-5; CDR3: CASSVDGTAYGYTF; DNA: TGTGCCAGCAGCGTGGATGGGACAGCTTATGGCTACACCTTC
size: .; D: .; J: TRBJ2-3; V: TRBV7-9; CDR3: CASSSGTDTQYF; DNA: TGTGCCAGCAGCTCAGGCACAGATACGCAGTATTTT
size: .; D: TRBD1; J: TRBJ2-1; V: TRBV7-9; CDR3: CASSSEPGTGKSEQFF; DNA: TGTGCCAGCAGCTCAGAACCCGGGACAGGGAAATCTGAGCAGTTCTTC
size: .; D: .; J: TRBJ1-2; V: TRBV11-2; CDR3: CASRGRRYGYTF; DNA: TGTGCCAGCCGGGGGAGAAGGTATGGCTACACCTTC
size: .; D: TRBD1; J: TRBJ2-1; V: TRBV28; CDR3: CASSPGQGGSYNEQFF; DNA: TGTGCCAGCAGTCCGGGACAGGGTGGGTCCTACAATGAGCAGTTCTTC
size: .; D: .; J: TRBJ2-1; V: TRBV7-8; CDR3: CASKTRGSGNEQFF; DNA: TGTGCCAGCAAGACCCGGGGGTCAGGGAATGAGCAGTTCTTC
size: .; D: .; J: TRBJ2-5; V: TRBV19; CDR3: CATSDQRGIQETQYF; DNA: TGTGCCACTTCCGACCAACGGGGGATCCAAGAGACCCAGTACTTC
size: .; D: TRBD1; J: TRBJ2-7; V: TRBV19; CDR3: CASSARQGTYEQYF; DNA: TGTGCCAGTAGTGCCCGACAGGGAACCTACGAGCAGTACTTC
size: once; D: TRBD1; J: TRBJ2-1; V: TRBV6-5; CDR3: CASSSPGQGFLEQFF; DNA: TGTGCCAGCAGTTCTCCGGGACAGGGTTTTTTAGAGCAGTTCTTC
size: .; D: .; J: TRBJ2-3; V: TRBV9; CDR3: CASSVLSVPSTDTQYF; DNA: TGTGCCAGCAGCGTACTTAGCGTCCCTAGCACAGATACGCAGTATTTT
size: .; D: .; J: TRBJ2-1; V: TRBV28; CDR3: CASRITGLGNEQFF; DNA: TGTGCCAGCAGGATCACAGGGTTGGGGAATGAGCAGTTCTTC
size: .; D: TRBD1; J: TRBJ1-1; V: TRBV5-1; CDR3: CASRLDRGTEAFF; DNA: TGCGCCAGCAGACTCGACAGGGGCACTGAAGCTTTCTTT
size: .; D: .; J: TRBJ2-2; V: TRBV3-1/TRBV3-2; CDR3: CASRRDTANTGELFF; DNA: TGTGCCAGCAGGAGGGACACCGCTAACACCGGGGAGCTGTTTTTT
size: .; D: .; J: TRBJ1-1; V: TRBV7-3; CDR3: CASSRDSNTEAFF; DNA: TGTGCCAGCAGCCGGGATTCGAACACTGAAGCTTTCTTT
size: .; D: .; J: TRBJ2-7; V: TRBV7-8; CDR3: CASSREFAGYEGYEQYF; DNA: TGTGCCAGCAGCCGAGAGTTCGCAGGGTATGAAGGGTACGAGCAGTACTTC
size: few; D: TRBD1; J: TRBJ1-2; V: TRBV2; CDR3: CASRIGTGTNYGYTF; DNA: TGTGCCAGCAGAATAGGGACAGGGACGAACTATGGCTACACCTTC
size: .; D: TRBD2; J: TRBJ2-3; V: TRBV18; CDR3: CASSPPRAGVLSSTDTQYF; DNA: TGTGCCAGCTCACCACCCCGAGCGGGGGTACTCTCTAGCACAGATACGCAGTATTTT
size: once; D: TRBD2; J: TRBJ2-1; V: TRBV4-1; CDR3: CASSQDPTSGNNNEQFF; DNA: TGCGCCAGCAGCCAAGACCCGACTAGCGGGAATAACAATGAGCAGTTCTTC
size: .; D: .; J: TRBJ1-1; V: TRBV21-1; CDR3: CASSKVSGWGGDTEAFF; DNA: TGTGCCAGCAGCAAAGTATCAGGGTGGGGTGGGGACACTGAAGCTTTCTTT
size: once; D: .; J: TRBJ1-2; V: TRBV3-1/TRBV3-2; CDR3: CASSQERGGGYTF; DNA: TGTGCCAGCAGCCAAGAGCGGGGTGGCGGCTACACCTTC
size: few; D: .; J: TRBJ2-3; V: TRBV30; CDR3: CAWSVLGPTDTQYF; DNA: TGTGCCTGGAGTGTACTAGGACCCACAGATACGCAGTATTTT
size: .; D: .; J: TRBJ2-2; V: TRBV5-6; CDR3: CASSPRVTGELFF; DNA: TGTGCCAGCAGCCCCCGTGTTACCGGGGAGCTGTTTTTT
size: .; D: TRBD1; J: TRBJ2-1; V: TRBV7-8; CDR3: CASSLLDRSIGDNEQFF; DNA: TGTGCCAGCAGCTTATTGGACAGGTCTATCGGGGACAATGAGCAGTTCTTC
size: .; D: .; J: TRBJ2-1; V: TRBV7-9; CDR3: CASSQRHEPLF; DNA: TGTGCCAGCAGCCAGAGACATGAACCTCTCTTC
size: .; D: TRBD2; J: TRBJ2-1; V: TRBV5-1; CDR3: CASSLGLAGSNEQFF; DNA: TGCGCCAGCAGCTTGGGACTAGCGGGAAGTAATGAGCAGTTCTTC
size: .; D: TRBD1; J: TRBJ1-5; V: TRBV7-6; CDR3: CASSPGTGPNNQPQHF; DNA: TGTGCCAGCAGCCCCGGGACAGGGCCGAACAATCAGCCCCAGCATTTT
size: once; D: .; J: TRBJ2-3; V: TRBV7-3; CDR3: CASSLRQLTDTQYF; DNA: TGTGCCAGCAGCTTAAGACAGCTCACAGATACGCAGTATTTT
size: .; D: .; J: TRBJ1-1; V: TRBV18; CDR3: CASSPGQNTEAFF; DNA: TGTGCCAGCTCACCGGGCCAGAACACTGAAGCTTTCTTT
size: once; D: .; J: TRBJ1-1; V: TRBV7-9; CDR3: CASSLPLKAFF; DNA: TGTGCCAGCAGCTTGCCACTGAAAGCTTTCTTT